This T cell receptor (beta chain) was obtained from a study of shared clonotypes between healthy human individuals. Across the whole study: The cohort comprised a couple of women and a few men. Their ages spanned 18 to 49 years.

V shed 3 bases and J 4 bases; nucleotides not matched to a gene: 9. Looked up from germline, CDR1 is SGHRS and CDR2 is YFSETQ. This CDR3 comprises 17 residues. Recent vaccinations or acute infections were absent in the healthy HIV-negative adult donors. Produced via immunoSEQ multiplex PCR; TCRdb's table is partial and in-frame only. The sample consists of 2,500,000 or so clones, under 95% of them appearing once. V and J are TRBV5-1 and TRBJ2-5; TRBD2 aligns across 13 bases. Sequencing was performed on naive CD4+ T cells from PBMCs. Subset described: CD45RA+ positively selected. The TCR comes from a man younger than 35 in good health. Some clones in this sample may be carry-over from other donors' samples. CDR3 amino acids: CASSSGLAGAELETQYF. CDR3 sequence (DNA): TGCGCCAGCAGCTCCGGACTAGCGGGAGCGGAGTTAGAGACCCAGTACTTC.